This TCR beta chain originates from a study of T cell clones after liver transplantation. Whole-study context: TCRbeta sequencing after a pre-transplant mixed lymphocyte reaction identified graft-donor-reactive clones, later tracked in post-transplant blood. As an antigen-independent comparator, third-party-reactive TCRbeta sequences came from pre-transplant mixed lymphocyte reactions. Findings and caveats of the study: Low donor cell numbers restricted donor-reactive repertoire measurement in a couple of subjects.

Profiling relied on immunoSEQ multiplex PCR, and the TCRdb table lists in-frame clones only, not all of them. The sample lists roughly 60,000 clones, around two thirds occurring once. This clone was seen repeatedly, ten times or more. The target antigen is unknown. The germline CDR1 and CDR2 sequences are MNHEY and SMNVEV (reference sequence). With 0 bases removed from V and 7 bases from J, the gap between germline ends came to 7 bases. The CDR3 length is 13 residues. This receptor was obtained from a human patient who received a liver transplant. A share of the T cells may be of graft donor origin. Specimen: CD4+ T cells from blood, collected at the roughly 16-month timepoint. The V and J genes are TRBV27 and TRBJ1-5, with D unresolved. CDR3 sequence: CASSLSRVQPQHF. DNA of the CDR3: TGTGCCAGCAGTTTATCGAGGGTACAGCCCCAGCATTTT.